The 10 T cell receptor beta chains presented below share a single source sample, sequenced in a study of shared clonotypes between healthy human individuals. Naive CD8 cells were CD45RO-negative, positively selected for CCR7, excluding terminally differentiated effector memory CD45RA+ cells. Clones were sequenced by immunoSEQ multiplex PCR, and TCRdb holds only the in-frame ones, with some missing. There are some 2,100,000 clones in the sample; about 92% occur only once, and roughly 1.8% lies in the top ten. Sequencing was done on a sample of naive CD8+ T cells from PBMCs. The receptors stem from a man between 18 and 29 years old in good health. Some clones in this sample may be carry-over from other donors' samples.

This clone was observed once. J is TRBJ2-7 and V is TRBV7-2, with 11 nucleotides matching TRBD2. Germline CDR1 is SGHTA and CDR2 is FQGNSA. CDR3 size: 15 residues. J lost 2 bases, V lost 5 bases, and 5 bases had no gene match. The chain's CDR3 is CASSQGLAVTYEQYF. CDR3 bases: TGTGCCAGCAGCCAGGGACTAGCGGTTACCTACGAGCAGTACTTC.

The chain carries TRBV28 and TRBJ2-7; D unresolved. The CDR3 is made up of 11 amino acids. Germline-derived CDR1 and CDR2 are MDHEN and SYDVKM. V lost 4 bases, J lost 11 bases, and 12 bases lay in between. Here the CDR3 reads CASSWSALEYF. The CDR3 nucleotides are TGTGCCAGCAGTTGGTCTGCGTTGGAGTACTTC.

The chain employs TRBV11-2 and TRBJ2-3, with no clear D. Germline V gene sequence: CDR1 SGHAT, CDR2 FQNNGV. Trimming cost V 5 bases and J 6 bases, with 15 bases left between them. The CDR3 runs 14 residues. DNA of the CDR3: TGTGCCAGCAGCACCCATTTAGCCTCCGATACGCAGTATTTT. It codes for CASSTHLASDTQYF.

The V and J genes are TRBV30 and TRBJ2-3; possible D gene TRBD1, 5 bases. V lost 2 bases to trimming and J lost 4 bases, with 22 bases between them. The CDR3 extends over 17 amino acids. The germline V gene has CDR1 GTSNPN and CDR2 SVGIG (reference sequence). CDR3 nucleotide sequence: TGTGCCTGGAGTAATTTGATGGTCGGTTGGGGCGCAGATACGCAGTATTTT. Its protein is CAWSNLMVGWGADTQYF.

The chain has TRBV5-1 and TRBJ2-1; 9 bases are a match to TRBD2. The CDR3 sequence is 18 residues long. Germline CDR1 reads SGHRS; CDR2 reads YFSETQ. V shed 0 bases and J 3 bases; nucleotides not matched to a gene: 10. The CDR3 DNA follows: TGCGCCAGCAGCTTGGTGGGGCTAGCGGGAAATTTCTACAATGAGCAGTTCTTC. It yields the protein CASSLVGLAGNFYNEQFF.

This clone was counted a few times. J is TRBJ1-1 and V is TRBV9, with no clear D. Trimming pared 3 bases from V and 1 base from J, leaving 10 bases between. Germline values: CDR1 SGDLS, CDR2 YYNGEE. The CDR3 is 14 residues long. The CDR3 sequence is CASSAGWGNTEAFF. The CDR3 DNA reads as TGTGCCAGCAGCGCGGGATGGGGGAACACTGAAGCTTTCTTT.

The rearrangement links TRBV29-1 to TRBJ2-7; D is uncertain. The CDR3 contains 12 residues. V was trimmed by 4 bases and J by 0 bases, leaving 7 bases between them. Germline values: CDR1 SQVTM, CDR2 ANQGSEA. CDR3 amino acids: CSVAFSSYEQYF. For the CDR3, the DNA is TGCAGCGTTGCGTTCAGCTCCTACGAGCAGTACTTC.

The CDR3 region has the DNA TGTGCCAGCAGTGACTCTTCCCCGAACACTGAAGCTTTCTTT. Translated, it gives CASSDSSPNTEAFF. The chain recombines TRBV6-4 with TRBJ1-1; D not resolved. The CDR3 runs to 14 residues. Germline V lookup: CDR1 MRHNA, CDR2 SNTAGT. V was cut by 0 bases and J by 1 base, with 6 bases left in between.

The chain uses TRBV7-9 and TRBJ2-5, with no clear D. The CDR3 is made up of 17 amino acids. The V gene's germline CDR1 is SEHNR and CDR2 FQNEAQ (reference sequence). Trimming took 3 bases from V and 4 from J, leaving 21 bases between them. The CDR3 here is CASSFLARHLERETQYF. The CDR3 bases are TGTGCCAGCAGCTTCCTCGCAAGACACCTAGAGCGAGAGACCCAGTACTTC.

The chain links TRBV4-2 to TRBJ2-7; no definite D call. This CDR3 has 16 residues. V was clipped by 0 bases and J by 0 bases, with 12 bases between them. The germline gives CDR1 LGHNA, CDR2 YNFKEQ. In DNA form, the CDR3 reads TGTGCCAGCAGCCAAGAAGGCGGTATTCGCTCCTACGAGCAGTACTTC. Residues: CASSQEGGIRSYEQYF.